Given below is one T cell receptor beta chain in context. Its antigen is unknown. Repeated repertoire sampling spanned the course of chemoradiotherapy. These data come from a study of chemoradiotherapy in HPV16-positive cancers. Across the study: A couple of HPV16-positive patients' cells yielded candidate HPV-specific clones and common motifs. Notes on the study in general: Better recurrence-free survival went with HPV-responsive T-cell expansion in HPV16-positive patients.

Assay used: immunoSEQ multiplex PCR; TCRdb lists only in-frame clones, some missing. The sample has around 510 clones; 86% are singletons. The CDR3 extends over 14 amino acids. The V and J ends lost 6 bases and 7 bases respectively, with 13 bases between them. Per germline, CDR1 SEHNR and CDR2 FQNEAQ (reference sequence). This specimen consisted of tumor tissue, obtained from a patient who underwent chemoradiotherapy. V is TRBV7-9 and J is TRBJ1-6, with D possibly matching TRBD1 (5 bases). This sequence was found in a human donor with HPV-associated anogenital cancer. CDR3 in DNA: TGTGCCAGCAGTCCCGGGACCCCAAATTCACCCCTCCACTTT. Its protein product is CASSPGTPNSPLHF.